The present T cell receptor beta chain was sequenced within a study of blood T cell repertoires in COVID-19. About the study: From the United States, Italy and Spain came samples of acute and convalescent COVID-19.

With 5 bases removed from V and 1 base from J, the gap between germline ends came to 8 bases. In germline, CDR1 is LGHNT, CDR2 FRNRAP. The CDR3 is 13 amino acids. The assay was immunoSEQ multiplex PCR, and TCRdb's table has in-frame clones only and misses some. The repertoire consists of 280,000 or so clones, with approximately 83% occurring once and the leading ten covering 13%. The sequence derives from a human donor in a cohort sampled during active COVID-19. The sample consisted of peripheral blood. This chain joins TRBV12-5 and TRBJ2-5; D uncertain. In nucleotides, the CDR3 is TGTGCTAGTGGTCCAACTATCCAAGAGACCCAGTACTTC. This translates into CASGPTIQETQYF.